Below are 7 T cell receptor beta chains sequenced from a single sample in a study of shared clonotypes between healthy human individuals. Generated by immunoSEQ multiplex PCR, the TCRdb table keeps only in-frame clones and is missing some. Seen here are a few hundred thousand clones, roughly 96% observed once, and the top ten hold about 0.32%. Sequencing was done on a sample of memory CD8+ T cells sorted from blood. Subset described: CD45RO+ cells pooled with CCR7-negative TemRA cells. The receptor source for this set is a man aged 25 to 40 in good health.

This sequence joins TRBV7-9 and TRBJ2-1, with 8 nucleotides matching TRBD2. Trimming removed 1 base from V and 7 bases from J; junction bases left unmatched: 9. CDR1 and CDR2 from the germline V gene are SEHNR and FQNEAQ (reference sequence). The CDR3 has 16 residues. In DNA, the CDR3 is TGTGCCAGCAGCTTAGGCTTAGCGGGACCATCGAATGAGCAGTTCTTC. Encoded protein: CASSLGLAGPSNEQFF.

V and J are TRBV7-2 and TRBJ2-1; 10 nucleotides agree with TRBD2. Unmatched junction bases numbered 9, after V lost 4 bases and J lost 9 bases. In germline, CDR1 is SGHTA, CDR2 FQGNSA. CDR3 length: 15 residues. The CDR3, as DNA: TGTGCCAGCAGCTGGTCGGCTAGCGGGAGTGTTGAGCAGTTCTTC. As protein: CASSWSASGSVEQFF.

This chain joins TRBV5-6 and TRBJ1-2; TRBD1 matches at 8 bases. Trimming cost V 4 bases and J 2 bases; bases outside gene matches: 13. This CDR3 comprises 17 residues. The V gene's germline CDR1 is SGHDT and CDR2 YYEEEE. In DNA, the CDR3 is TGTGCCAGCAGCCCACGGACAGGGTCTTTCCTGAACTATGGCTACACCTTC. Residues: CASSPRTGSFLNYGYTF. Full variable domain (remainder filled in from reference TRBV5-6 and TRBJ1-2): DAGVTQSPTHLIKTRGQQVTLRCSPKSGHDTVSWYQQALGQGPQFIFQYYEEEERQRGNFPDRFSGHQFPNYSSELNVNALLLGDSALYLCASSPRTGSFLNYGYTFGSGTRLTVV.

This chain connects TRBV27 to TRBJ2-1; D is ambiguous. V lost 4 bases, J lost 7 bases, and 14 bases lay in between. This CDR3 contains 14 residues. Germline V gene lookup returns CDR1 MNHEY and CDR2 SMNVEV (reference sequence). The CDR3 DNA follows: TGTGCCAGCAGTTCCTATCTCGAAGGGAATGAGCAGTTCTTC. Translation gives CASSSYLEGNEQFF.

The V and J genes are TRBV7-2 and TRBJ2-7, with D perhaps assigned TRBD1 or TRBD2 (5 bases each). V lost 6 bases to trimming and J lost 1 base, with 13 bases between them. Germline CDR1 and CDR2: SGHTA and FQGNSA. There are 14 residues in the CDR3. The CDR3 loop is CASSGGTWSYEQYF. The CDR3 nucleotides read TGTGCCAGCAGTGGGGGTACTTGGTCCTACGAGCAGTACTTC. The variable domain in full, with the rest retrieved from reference TRBV7-2 and TRBJ2-7, is GAGVSQSPSNKVTEKGKDVELRCDPISGHTALYWYRQSLGQGLEFLIYFQGNSAPDKSGLPSDRFSAERTGGSVSTLTIQRTQQEDSAVYLCASSGGTWSYEQYFGPGTRLTVT.

The chain has TRBV6-6 and TRBJ2-3; 7 nucleotides align to TRBD2. The germline V gene encodes CDR1 MNHNY and CDR2 SVGAGI (reference sequence). V lost 6 bases to trimming and J lost 6 bases; unmatched junction nucleotides: 0. The CDR3 runs to 11 residues. This chain's CDR3 is CASSGGDTQYF. CDR3 nucleotides: TGTGCCAGCAGCGGGGGGGATACGCAGTATTTT.

This chain uses TRBV4-1 with TRBJ2-7; either TRBD1 or TRBD2 may fit D (5 bases each). CDR1 and CDR2 from the germline V gene are MGHRA and YSYEKL. The CDR3 spans 13 residues. Trimming cost V 1 base and J 2 bases, with 6 bases left between them. Here the CDR3 reads CASSQGGPYEQYF. The CDR3 nucleotides read TGCGCCAGCAGCCAAGGGGGACCCTACGAGCAGTACTTC.